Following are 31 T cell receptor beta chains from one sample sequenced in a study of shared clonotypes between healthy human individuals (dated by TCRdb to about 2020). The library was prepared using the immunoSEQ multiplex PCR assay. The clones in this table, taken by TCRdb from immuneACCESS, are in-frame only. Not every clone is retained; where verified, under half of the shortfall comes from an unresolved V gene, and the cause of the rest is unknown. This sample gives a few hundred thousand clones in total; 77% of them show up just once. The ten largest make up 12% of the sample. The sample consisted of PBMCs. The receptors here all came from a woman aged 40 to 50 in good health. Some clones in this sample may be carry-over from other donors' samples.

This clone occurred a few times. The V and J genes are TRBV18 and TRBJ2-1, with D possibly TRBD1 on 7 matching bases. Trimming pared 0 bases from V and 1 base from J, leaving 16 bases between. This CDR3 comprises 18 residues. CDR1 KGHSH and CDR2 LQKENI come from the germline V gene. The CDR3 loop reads CASSPPGRQGGSYNEQFF. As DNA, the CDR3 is TGTGCCAGCTCACCACCGGGGCGTCAGGGGGGTTCCTACAATGAGCAGTTCTTC. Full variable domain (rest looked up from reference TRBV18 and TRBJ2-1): NAGVMQNPRHLVRRRGQEARLRCSPMKGHSHVYWYRQLPEEGLKFMVYLQKENIIDESGMPKERFSAEFPKEGPSILRIQQVVRGDSAAYFCASSPPGRQGGSYNEQFFGPGTRLTVL.

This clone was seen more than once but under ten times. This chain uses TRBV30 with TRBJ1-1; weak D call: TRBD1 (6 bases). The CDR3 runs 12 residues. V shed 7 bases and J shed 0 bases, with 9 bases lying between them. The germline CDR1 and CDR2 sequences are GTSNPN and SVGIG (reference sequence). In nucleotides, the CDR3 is TGTGCCTCAAACAGGGTGAACACTGAAGCTTTCTTT. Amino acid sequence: CASNRVNTEAFF.

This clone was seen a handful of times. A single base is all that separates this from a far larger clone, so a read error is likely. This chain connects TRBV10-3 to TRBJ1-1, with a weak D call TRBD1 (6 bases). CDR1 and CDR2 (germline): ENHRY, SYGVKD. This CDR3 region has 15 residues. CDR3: CAVSESIQGGTEAFF. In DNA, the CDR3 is TGTGCCGTCAGTGAGTCAATACAGGGAGGGACTGAAGCTTTCTTT.

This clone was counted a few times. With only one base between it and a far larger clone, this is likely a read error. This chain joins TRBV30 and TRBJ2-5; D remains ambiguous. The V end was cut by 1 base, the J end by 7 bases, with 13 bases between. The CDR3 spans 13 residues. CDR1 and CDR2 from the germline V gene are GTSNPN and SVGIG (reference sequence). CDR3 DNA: TGTGCCTGGAGTGGACCAGATGGTGGGACCCAGTACTTC. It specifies CAWSGPDGGTQYF.

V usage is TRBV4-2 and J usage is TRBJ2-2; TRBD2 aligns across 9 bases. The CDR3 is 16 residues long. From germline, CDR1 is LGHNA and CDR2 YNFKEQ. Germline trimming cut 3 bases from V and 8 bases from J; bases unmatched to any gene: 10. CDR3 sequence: CASSHPEREDGGELFF. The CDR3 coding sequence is TGTGCCAGCAGCCACCCTGAGCGGGAGGATGGGGGGGAGCTGTTTTTT.

CDR3 residues: CAWSHWTSGTKLSGANVLTF. In DNA, the CDR3 is TGTGCCTGGAGTCACTGGACTAGCGGGACGAAACTCTCTGGGGCCAACGTCCTGACTTTC. This rearrangement joins TRBV30 to TRBJ2-6; 12 bases line up with TRBD2. After removal of 2 bases from V and 0 bases from J, the junction contained 11 bases not matched to a gene. The CDR3 loop spans 20 amino acids. Per the germline V gene, CDR1 is GTSNPN and CDR2 is SVGIG (reference sequence).

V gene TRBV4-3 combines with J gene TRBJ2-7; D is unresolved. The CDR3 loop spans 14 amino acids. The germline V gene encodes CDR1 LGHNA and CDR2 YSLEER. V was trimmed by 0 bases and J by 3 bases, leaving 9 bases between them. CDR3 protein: CASSQELGFYEQYF. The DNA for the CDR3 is TGCGCCAGCAGCCAAGAACTGGGGTTCTACGAGCAGTACTTC.

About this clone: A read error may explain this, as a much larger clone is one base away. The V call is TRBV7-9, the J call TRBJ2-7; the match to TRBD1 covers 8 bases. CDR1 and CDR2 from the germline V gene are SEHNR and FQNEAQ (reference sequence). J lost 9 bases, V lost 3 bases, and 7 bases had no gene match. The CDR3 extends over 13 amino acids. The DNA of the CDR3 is TGTGCCAGCAGCTTGACAGGGGTGGGGGTGCAGTACTTC. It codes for CASSLTGVGVQYF.

The CDR3 DNA is TGTGCCAGTTTGCCAGGGGCGAACACTGAAGCTTTCTTT. It yields the protein CASLPGANTEAFF. This sequence joins TRBV18 and TRBJ1-1; perhaps TRBD1 as D (6 bases). The CDR3 loop spans 13 amino acids. The V gene's germline CDR1 is KGHSH and CDR2 LQKENI. Trimming took 9 bases from V and 1 from J, leaving 12 bases between them. Full variable domain (outside the CDR3, taken from reference TRBV18 and TRBJ1-1): NAGVMQNPRHLVRRRGQEARLRCSPMKGHSHVYWYRQLPEEGLKFMVYLQKENIIDESGMPKERFSAEFPKEGPSILRIQQVVRGDSAAYFCASLPGANTEAFFGQGTRLTVV.

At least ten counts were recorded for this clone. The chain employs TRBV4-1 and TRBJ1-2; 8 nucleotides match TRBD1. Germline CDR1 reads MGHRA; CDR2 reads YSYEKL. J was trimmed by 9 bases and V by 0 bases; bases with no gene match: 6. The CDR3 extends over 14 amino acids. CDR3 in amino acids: CASSQDRDRSRYTF. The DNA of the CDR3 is TGCGCCAGCAGCCAAGATCGGGACAGGTCACGCTACACCTTC.

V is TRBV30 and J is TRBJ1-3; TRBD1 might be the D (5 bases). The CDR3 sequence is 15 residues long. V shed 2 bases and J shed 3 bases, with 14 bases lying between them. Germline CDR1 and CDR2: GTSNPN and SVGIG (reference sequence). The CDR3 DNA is TGTGCCTGGAGTCCCGGGACCGTGAGTGGAAACACCATATATTTT. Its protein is CAWSPGTVSGNTIYF.

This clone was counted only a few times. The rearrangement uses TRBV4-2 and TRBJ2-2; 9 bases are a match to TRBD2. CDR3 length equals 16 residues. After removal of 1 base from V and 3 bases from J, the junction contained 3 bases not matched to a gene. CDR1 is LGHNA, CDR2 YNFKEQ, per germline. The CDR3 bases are TGTGCCAGCAGCCAAGCCAGCGGGAGGCACACCGGGGAGCTGTTTTTT. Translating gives CASSQASGRHTGELFF.

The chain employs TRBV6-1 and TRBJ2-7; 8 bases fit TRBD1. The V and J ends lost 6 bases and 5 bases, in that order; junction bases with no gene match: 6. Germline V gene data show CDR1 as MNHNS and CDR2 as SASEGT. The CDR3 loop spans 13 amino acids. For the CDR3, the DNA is TGTGCCAGCAGCGGACAGGGTCTCGACGAGCAGTACTTC. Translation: CASSGQGLDEQYF.

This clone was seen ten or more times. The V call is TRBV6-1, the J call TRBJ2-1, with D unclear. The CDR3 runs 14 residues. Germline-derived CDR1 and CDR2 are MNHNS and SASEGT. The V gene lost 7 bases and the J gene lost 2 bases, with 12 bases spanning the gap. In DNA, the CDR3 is TGTGCCAGCACAGTCCCCGTGACCTACAATGAGCAGTTCTTC. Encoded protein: CASTVPVTYNEQFF.

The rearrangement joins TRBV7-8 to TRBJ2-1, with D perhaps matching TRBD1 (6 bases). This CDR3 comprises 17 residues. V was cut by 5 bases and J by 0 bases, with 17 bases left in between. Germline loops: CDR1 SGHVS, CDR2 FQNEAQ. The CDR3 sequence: CASSPSPGAYSYNEQFF. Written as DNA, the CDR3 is TGTGCCAGCAGCCCCTCCCCAGGGGCCTACTCCTACAATGAGCAGTTCTTC.

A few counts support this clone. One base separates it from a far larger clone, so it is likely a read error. This chain's CDR3 is CAWEGKGTGKASF. The CDR3 DNA reads as TGTGCCTGGGAAGGGAAGGGGACAGGGAAAGCTTCCTTT. V usage is TRBV30 and J usage is TRBJ1-1; TRBD1 matches at 9 bases. The germline CDR1 and CDR2 sequences are GTSNPN and SVGIG (reference sequence). The CDR3 has 13 amino acids.

CDR3 DNA sequence: TGTGCCAGCAGCTTAGTGGACCCGGCCGGCGGTAACTATGGCTACACCTTC. Encoded protein: CASSLVDPAGGNYGYTF. This sequence joins TRBV7-9 and TRBJ1-2, with D unclear. The CDR3 sequence is 17 residues long. CDR1 is SEHNR, CDR2 FQNEAQ, per germline (reference sequence). V was trimmed by 1 base and J by 1 base, leaving 16 bases between them.

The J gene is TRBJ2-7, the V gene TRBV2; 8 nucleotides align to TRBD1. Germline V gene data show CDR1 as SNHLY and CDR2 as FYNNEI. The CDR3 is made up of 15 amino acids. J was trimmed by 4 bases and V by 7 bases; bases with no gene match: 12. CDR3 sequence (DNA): TGTGCCAGCACCATTAATTCGGACAGGGTGTACGAGCAGTACTTC. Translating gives CASTINSDRVYEQYF.

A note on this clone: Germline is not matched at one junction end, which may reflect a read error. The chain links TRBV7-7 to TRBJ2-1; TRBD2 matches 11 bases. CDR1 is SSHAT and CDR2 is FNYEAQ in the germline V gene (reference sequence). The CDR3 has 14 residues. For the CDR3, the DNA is TGTGCTAGCAGCTTAGGGCTAGCGGGAGGTGAGCAGTTCTTC. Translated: CASSLGLAGGEQFF.

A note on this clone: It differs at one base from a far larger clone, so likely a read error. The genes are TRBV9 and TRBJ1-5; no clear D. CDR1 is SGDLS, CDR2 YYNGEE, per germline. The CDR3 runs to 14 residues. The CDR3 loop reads CVSSVGSPNQPQHF. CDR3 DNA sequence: TGTGTCAGCAGCGTAGGTAGCCCCAATCAGCCCCAGCATTTT.

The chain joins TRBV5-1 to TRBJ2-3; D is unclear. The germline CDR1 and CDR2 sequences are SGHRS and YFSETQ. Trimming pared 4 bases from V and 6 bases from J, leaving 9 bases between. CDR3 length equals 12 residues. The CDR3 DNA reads TGCGCCAGCAGCACAAGGGCGGATACGCAGTATTTT. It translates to CASSTRADTQYF. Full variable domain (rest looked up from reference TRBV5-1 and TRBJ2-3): KAGVTQTPRYLIKTRGQQVTLSCSPISGHRSVSWYQQTPGQGLQFLFEYFSETQRNKGNFPGRFSGRQFSNSRSEMNVSTLELGDSALYLCASSTRADTQYFGPGTRLTVL.

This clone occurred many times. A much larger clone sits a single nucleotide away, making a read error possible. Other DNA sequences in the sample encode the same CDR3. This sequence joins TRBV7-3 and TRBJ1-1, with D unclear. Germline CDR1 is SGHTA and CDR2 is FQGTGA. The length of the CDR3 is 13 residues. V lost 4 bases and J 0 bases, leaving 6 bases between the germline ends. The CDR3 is CASSSQMNTEAFF. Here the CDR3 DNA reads TGTGCCAGCAGCTCTCAGATGAACACTGAAGCTTTCTTT.

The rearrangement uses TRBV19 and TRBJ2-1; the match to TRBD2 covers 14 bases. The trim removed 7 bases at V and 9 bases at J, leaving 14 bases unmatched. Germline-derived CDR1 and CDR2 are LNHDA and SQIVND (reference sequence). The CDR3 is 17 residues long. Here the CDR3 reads CASNPWGLAGVNSEQFF. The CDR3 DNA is TGTGCCAGTAACCCCTGGGGACTAGCGGGAGTTAACAGTGAGCAGTTCTTC. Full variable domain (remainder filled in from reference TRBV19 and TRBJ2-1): DGGITQSPKYLFRKEGQNVTLSCEQNLNHDAMYWYRQDPGQGLRLIYYSQIVNDFQKGDIAEGYSVSREKKESFPLTVTSAQKNPTAFYLCASNPWGLAGVNSEQFFGPGTRLTVL.

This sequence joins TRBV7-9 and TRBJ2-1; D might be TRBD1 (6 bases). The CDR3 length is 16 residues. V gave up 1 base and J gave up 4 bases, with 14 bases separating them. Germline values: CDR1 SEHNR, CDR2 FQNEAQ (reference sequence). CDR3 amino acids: CASSLGTAWGYNEQFF. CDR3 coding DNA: TGTGCCAGCAGCTTAGGGACAGCTTGGGGTTACAATGAGCAGTTCTTC.

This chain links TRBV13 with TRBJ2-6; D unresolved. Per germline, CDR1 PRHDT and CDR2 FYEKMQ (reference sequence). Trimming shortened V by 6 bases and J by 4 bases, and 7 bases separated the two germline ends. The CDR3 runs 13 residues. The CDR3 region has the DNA TGTGCCAGCAGGAAGTGGGGGGCCAACGTCCTGACTTTC. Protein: CASRKWGANVLTF.

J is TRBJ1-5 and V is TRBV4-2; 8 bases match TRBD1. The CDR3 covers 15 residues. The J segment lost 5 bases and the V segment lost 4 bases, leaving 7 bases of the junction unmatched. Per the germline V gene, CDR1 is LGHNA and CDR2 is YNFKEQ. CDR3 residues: CASSPDREVHQPQHF. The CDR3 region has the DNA TGTGCCAGCAGCCCGGACAGGGAAGTTCATCAGCCCCAGCATTTT.

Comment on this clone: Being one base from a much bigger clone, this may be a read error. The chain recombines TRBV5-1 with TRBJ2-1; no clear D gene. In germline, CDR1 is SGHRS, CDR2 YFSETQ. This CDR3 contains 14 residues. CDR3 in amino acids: CASSVEVTYNEQLF. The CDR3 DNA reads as TGCGCCAGCAGCGTAGAAGTGACCTACAATGAGCAGCTCTTC.

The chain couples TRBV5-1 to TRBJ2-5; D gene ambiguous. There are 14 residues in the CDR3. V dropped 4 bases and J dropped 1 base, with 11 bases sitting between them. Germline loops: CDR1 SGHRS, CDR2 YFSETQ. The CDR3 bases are TGCGCCAGCAGCCTAGACATTTTCCAAGAGACCCAGTACTTC. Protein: CASSLDIFQETQYF.

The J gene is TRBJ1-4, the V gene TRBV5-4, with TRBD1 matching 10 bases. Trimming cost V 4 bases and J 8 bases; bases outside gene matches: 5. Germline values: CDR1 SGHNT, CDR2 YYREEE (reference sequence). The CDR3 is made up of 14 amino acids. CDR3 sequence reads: CASSRDRGVEKLFF. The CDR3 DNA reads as TGTGCCAGCAGCAGGGACAGGGGAGTAGAAAAACTGTTTTTT.

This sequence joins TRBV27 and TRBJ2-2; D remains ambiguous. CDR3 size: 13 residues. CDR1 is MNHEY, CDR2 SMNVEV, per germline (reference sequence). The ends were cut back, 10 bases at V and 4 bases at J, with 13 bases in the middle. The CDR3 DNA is TGTGCCACCTGCCGAGACCTCACCGGGGAGCTGTTTTTT. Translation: CATCRDLTGELFF.

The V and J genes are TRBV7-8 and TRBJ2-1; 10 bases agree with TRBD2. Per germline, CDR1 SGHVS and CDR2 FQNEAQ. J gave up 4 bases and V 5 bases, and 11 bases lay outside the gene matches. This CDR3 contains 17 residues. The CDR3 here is CASSPEREGLGYNEQFF. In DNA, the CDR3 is TGTGCCAGCAGCCCAGAGCGGGAGGGCCTAGGGTACAATGAGCAGTTCTTC. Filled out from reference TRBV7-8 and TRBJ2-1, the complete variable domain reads GAGVSQSPRYKVAKRGQDVALRCDPISGHVSLFWYQQALGQGPEFLTYFQNEAQLDKSGLPSDRFFAERPEGSVSTLKIQRTQQEDSAVYLCASSPEREGLGYNEQFFGPGTRLTVL.